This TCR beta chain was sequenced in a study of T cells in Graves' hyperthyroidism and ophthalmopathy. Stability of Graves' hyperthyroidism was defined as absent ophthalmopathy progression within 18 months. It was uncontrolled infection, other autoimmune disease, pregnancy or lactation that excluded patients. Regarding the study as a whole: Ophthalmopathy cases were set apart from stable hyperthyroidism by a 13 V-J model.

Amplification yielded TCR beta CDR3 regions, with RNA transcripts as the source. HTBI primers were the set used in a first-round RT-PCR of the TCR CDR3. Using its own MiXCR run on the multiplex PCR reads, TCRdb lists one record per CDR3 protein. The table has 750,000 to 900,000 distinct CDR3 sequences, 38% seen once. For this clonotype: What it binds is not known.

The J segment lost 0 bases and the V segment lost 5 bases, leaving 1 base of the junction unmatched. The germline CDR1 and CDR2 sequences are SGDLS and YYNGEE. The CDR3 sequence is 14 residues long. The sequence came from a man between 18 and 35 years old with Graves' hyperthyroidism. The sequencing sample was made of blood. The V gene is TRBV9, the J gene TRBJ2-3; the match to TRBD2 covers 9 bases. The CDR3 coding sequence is TGTGCCAGCAGGGCGGGAGGGAGCACAGATACGCAGTATTTT. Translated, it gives CASRAGGSTDTQYF.